The clone carrying this TCR beta chain was seen only a few times. Building the TCR beta libraries relied on iRepertoire HTBI primers, and CDR3 regions underwent Arm-PCR. TCRdb re-called the multiplex PCR reads with MiXCR, one entry per CDR3 protein. The sample records around 400,000 distinct CDR3 sequences, roughly 23% being singletons. This specimen belongs to a study of regulatory T cells in long-lasting Graves disease. Germline loops: CDR1 SGHAT, CDR2 FQNNGV. Trimming took 5 bases from V and 8 from J, leaving 30 bases between them. The CDR3 runs 19 residues. Time point in this sample: persistent/refractory GD, antithyroid drugs over 5 years with positive TRAb. The TCR library was made from RNA extracted from PBMCs.

The chain couples TRBV11-2 to TRBJ1-4; D gene ambiguous. The source of this sequence is a woman in her thirties or forties with Graves disease. The starting material was peripheral blood mononuclear cells (PBMCs), obtained when the disease was refractory, from a patient treated with antithyroid drugs. DNA of the CDR3: TGTGCCAGCAGCCCCTATCGTTCGTTCGATCCAGGCTCCCGGGAAAAACTGTTTTTT. Translated, it gives CASSPYRSFDPGSREKLFF.